The TCR beta chain under discussion was sequenced for a study of T cell responses to AZD1222 COVID-19 vaccine. Broader study findings: Spike-wide vaccine-associated CD4 TCRs dominated at 160-218 and 743-854. Donor demographics were predominantly white British with a female majority; clonal diversity may be underestimated. Only a handful of AZD1222 recipients, several in all, had baseline seropositivity.

Using immunoSEQ multiplex PCR, the repertoire was profiled, and TCRdb retains in-frame clones only, with some absent. The table includes approximately 110,000 clones, roughly 90% detected once. Note on this clone: Its antigen is unknown.

Researchers grouped second doses given at about 4 or about 12 weeks into one pool. Germline V lookup: CDR1 LNHDA, CDR2 SQIVND (reference sequence). V dropped 3 bases and J dropped 8; count of bases not matched to a gene: 7. The CDR3 contains 14 residues. The sample consisted of peripheral blood, taken 28 days after the second AZD1222 dose. The sequence came from an adult who received the AZD1222 COVID-19 vaccine. V gene TRBV19 combines with J gene TRBJ1-2; 9 positions match TRBD1. CDR3: CASSMGGTGIGYTF. The CDR3 DNA reads as TGTGCCAGTAGTATGGGTGGGACAGGGATCGGCTACACCTTC.